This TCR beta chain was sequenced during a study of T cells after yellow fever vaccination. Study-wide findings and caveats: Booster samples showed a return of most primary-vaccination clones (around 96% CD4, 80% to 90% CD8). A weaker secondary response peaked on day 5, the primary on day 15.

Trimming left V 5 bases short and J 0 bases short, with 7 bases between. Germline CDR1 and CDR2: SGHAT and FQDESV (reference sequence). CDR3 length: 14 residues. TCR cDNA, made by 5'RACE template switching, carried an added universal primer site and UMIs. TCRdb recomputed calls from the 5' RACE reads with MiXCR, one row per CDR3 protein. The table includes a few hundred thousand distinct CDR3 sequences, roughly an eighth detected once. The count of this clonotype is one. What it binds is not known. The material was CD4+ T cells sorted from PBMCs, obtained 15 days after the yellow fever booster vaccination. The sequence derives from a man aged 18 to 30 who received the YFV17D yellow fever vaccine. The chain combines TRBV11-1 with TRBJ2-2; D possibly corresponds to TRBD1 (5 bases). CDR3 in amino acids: CASSDRANTGELFF. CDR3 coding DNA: TGTGCCAGCAGCGACAGAGCGAACACCGGGGAGCTGTTTTTT.